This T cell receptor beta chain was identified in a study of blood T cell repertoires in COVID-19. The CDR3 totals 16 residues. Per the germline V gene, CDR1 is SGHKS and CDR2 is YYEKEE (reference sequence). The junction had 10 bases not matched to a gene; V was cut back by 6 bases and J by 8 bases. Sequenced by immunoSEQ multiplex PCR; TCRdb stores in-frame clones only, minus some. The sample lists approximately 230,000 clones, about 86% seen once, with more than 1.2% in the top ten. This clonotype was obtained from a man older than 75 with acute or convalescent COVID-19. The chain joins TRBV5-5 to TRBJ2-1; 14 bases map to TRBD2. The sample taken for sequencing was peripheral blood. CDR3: CASTPTGTSGSYEQFF. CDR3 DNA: TGTGCCAGCACCCCTACCGGGACTAGCGGGAGTTATGAGCAGTTCTTC.